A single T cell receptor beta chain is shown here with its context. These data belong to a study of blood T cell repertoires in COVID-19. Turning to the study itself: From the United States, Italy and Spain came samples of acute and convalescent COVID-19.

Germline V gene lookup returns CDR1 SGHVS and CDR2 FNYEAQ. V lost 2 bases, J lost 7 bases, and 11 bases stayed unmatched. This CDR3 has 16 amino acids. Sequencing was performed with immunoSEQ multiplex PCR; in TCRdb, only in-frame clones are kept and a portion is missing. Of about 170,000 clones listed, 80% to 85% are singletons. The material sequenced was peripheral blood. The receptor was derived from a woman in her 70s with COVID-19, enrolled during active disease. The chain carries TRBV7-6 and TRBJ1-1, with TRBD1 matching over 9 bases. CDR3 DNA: TGTGCCAGCAGCTTAATGTTAGGGGACAGGGAGGGTGAAGCTTTCTTT. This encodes CASSLMLGDREGEAFF.